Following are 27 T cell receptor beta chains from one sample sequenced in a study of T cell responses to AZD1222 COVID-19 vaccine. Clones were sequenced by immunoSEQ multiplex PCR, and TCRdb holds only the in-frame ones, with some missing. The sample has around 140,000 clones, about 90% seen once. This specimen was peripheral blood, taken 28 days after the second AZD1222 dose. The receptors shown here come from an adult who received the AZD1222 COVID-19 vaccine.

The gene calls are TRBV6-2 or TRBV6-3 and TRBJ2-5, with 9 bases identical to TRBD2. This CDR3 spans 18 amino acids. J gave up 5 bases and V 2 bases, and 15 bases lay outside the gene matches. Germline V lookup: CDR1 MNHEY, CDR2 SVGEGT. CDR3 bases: TGTGCCAGCAGTTACCCGACCCCCTTGGCGGGAGGGAAGGAGACCCAGTACTTC. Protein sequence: CASSYPTPLAGGKETQYF.

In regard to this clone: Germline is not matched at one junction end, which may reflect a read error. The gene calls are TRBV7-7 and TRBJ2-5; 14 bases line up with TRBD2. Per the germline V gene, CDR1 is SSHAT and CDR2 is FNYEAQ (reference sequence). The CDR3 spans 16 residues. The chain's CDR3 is CASSLGLAGGQETQYF. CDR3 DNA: TGTGCTAGCAGCCTCGGACTAGCGGGGGGTCAAGAGACCCAGTACTTC.

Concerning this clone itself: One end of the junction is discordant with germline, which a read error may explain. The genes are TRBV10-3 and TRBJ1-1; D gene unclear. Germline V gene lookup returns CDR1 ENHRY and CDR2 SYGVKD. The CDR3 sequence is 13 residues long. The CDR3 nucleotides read TGTGCCATCAAAAGGGAGGTGAAAACTGAAGCTTTCTTT. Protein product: CAIKREVKTEAFF.

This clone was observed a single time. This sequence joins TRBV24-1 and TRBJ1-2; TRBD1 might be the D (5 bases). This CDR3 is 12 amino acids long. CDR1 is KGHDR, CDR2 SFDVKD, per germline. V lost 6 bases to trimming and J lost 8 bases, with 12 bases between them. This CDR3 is CATSQGTVGYTF. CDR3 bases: TGTGCCACCAGTCAGGGAACGGTCGGCTACACCTTC.

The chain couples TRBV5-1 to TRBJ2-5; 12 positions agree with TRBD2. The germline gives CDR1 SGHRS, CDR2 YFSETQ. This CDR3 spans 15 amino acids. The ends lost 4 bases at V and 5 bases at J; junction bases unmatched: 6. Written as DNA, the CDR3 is TGCGCCAGCAGCCCCGGACTAGCGGGAAGCGAGACCCAGTACTTC. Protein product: CASSPGLAGSETQYF. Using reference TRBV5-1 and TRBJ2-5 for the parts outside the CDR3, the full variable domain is KAGVTQTPRYLIKTRGQQVTLSCSPISGHRSVSWYQQTPGQGLQFLFEYFSETQRNKGNFPGRFSGRQFSNSRSEMNVSTLELGDSALYLCASSPGLAGSETQYFGPGTRLLVL.

CDR3 loop: CASSYSPETRLNTEAFF. The CDR3 DNA is TGTGCCAGCAGTTACTCGCCCGAGACTAGACTGAACACTGAAGCTTTCTTT. V is TRBV6-2 or TRBV6-3 and J is TRBJ1-1; unclear D gene. Germline CDR1 is MNHEY and CDR2 is SVGEGT. This CDR3 has 17 residues. Trimming pared 0 bases from V and 0 bases from J, leaving 14 bases between.

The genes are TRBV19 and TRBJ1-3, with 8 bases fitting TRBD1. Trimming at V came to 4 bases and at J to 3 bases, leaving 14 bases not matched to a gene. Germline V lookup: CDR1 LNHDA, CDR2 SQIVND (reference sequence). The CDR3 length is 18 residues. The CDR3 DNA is TGTGCCAGTAGTACGAACGATGCAGACAGGGGCTTTGGAAACACCATATATTTT. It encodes CASSTNDADRGFGNTIYF. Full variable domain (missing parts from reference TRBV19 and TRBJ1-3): DGGITQSPKYLFRKEGQNVTLSCEQNLNHDAMYWYRQDPGQGLRLIYYSQIVNDFQKGDIAEGYSVSREKKESFPLTVTSAQKNPTAFYLCASSTNDADRGFGNTIYFGEGSWLTVV.

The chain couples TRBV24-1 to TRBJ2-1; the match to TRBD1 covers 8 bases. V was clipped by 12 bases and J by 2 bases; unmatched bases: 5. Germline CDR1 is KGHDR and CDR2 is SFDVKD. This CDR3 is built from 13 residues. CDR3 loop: CASGQGTYNEQFF. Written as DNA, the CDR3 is TGTGCCTCAGGACAGGGCACCTACAATGAGCAGTTCTTC.

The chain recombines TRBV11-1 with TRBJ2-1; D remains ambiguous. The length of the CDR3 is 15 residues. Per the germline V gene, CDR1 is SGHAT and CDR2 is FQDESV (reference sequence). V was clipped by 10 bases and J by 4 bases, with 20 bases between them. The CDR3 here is CATQPGSGLYNEQFF. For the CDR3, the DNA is TGTGCCACCCAACCGGGCTCGGGCTTGTACAATGAGCAGTTCTTC.

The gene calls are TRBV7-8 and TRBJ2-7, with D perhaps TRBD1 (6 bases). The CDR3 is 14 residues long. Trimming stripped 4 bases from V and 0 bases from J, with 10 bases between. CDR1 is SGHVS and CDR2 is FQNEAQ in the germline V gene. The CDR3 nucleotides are TGTGCCAGCAGCTACACAGGGAGCTCCTACGAGCAGTACGTC. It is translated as CASSYTGSSYEQYV.

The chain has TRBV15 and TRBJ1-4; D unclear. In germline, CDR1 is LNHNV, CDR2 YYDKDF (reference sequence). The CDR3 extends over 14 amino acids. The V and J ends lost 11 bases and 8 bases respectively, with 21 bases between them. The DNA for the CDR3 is TGTGCCTCTCGACGGATGGAGGCCTCAGAAAAACTGTTTTTT. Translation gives CASRRMEASEKLFF.

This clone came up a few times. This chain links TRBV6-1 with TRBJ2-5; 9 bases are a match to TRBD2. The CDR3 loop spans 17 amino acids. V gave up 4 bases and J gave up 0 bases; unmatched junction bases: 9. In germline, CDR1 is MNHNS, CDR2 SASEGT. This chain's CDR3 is CASSGVLAGTYQETQYF. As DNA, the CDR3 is TGTGCCAGCAGTGGGGTTCTAGCGGGGACCTACCAAGAGACCCAGTACTTC.

CDR3 protein: CASSPPGGNTGELFF. In nucleotides, the CDR3 is TGCGCCAGCAGCCCGCCCGGGGGAAACACCGGGGAGCTGTTTTTT. The V and J genes are TRBV5-1 and TRBJ2-2; D may be TRBD2 (6 bases). The germline gives CDR1 SGHRS, CDR2 YFSETQ. V dropped 4 bases and J dropped 2 bases, with 12 bases sitting between them. The CDR3 consists of 15 residues.

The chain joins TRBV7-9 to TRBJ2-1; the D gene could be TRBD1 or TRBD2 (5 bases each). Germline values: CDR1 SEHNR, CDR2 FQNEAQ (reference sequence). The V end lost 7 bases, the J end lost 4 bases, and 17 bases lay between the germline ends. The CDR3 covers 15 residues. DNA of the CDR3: TGTGCCAGCATCCTCCGGGACCCCTCATACAATGAGCAGTTCTTC. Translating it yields CASILRDPSYNEQFF.

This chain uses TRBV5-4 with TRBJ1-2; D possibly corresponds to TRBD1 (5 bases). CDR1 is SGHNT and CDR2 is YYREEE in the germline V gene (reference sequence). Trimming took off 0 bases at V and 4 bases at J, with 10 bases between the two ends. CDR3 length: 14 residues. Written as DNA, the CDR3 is TGTGCCAGCAGCTTGGAGGGGAGAGTCTATGGCTACACCTTC. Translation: CASSLEGRVYGYTF.

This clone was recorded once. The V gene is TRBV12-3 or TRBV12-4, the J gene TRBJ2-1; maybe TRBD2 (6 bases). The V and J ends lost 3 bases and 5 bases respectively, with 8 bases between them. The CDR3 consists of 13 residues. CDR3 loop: CASSLAGNNEQFF. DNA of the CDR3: TGTGCCAGCAGTTTGGCGGGGAACAATGAGCAGTTCTTC.

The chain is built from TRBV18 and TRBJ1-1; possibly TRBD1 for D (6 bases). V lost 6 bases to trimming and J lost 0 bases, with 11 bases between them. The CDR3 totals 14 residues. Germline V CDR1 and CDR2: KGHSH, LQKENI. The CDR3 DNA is TGTGCCAGCTCCCAAGGACAGTTGAACACTGAAGCTTTCTTT. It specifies CASSQGQLNTEAFF.

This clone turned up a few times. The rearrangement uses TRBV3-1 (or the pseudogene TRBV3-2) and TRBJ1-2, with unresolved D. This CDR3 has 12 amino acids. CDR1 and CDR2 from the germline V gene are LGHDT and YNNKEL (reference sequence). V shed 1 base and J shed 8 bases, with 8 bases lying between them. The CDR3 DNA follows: TGTGCCAGCAGCCAAGGCGCCGGGGGCTACACCTTC. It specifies CASSQGAGGYTF.

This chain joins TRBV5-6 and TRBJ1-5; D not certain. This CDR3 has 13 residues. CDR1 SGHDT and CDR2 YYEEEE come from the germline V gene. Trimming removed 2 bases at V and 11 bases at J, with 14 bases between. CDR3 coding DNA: TGTGCCAGCAGCTTTGGGCCTGGTGCGGCCCAGCATTTT. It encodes CASSFGPGAAQHF.

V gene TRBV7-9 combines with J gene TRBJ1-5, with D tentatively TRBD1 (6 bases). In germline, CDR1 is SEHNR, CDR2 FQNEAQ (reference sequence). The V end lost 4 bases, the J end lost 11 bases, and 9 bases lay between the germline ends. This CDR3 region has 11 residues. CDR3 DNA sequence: TGTGCCAGCAGCTCAGGGGAGGCCCAGCATTTT. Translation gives CASSSGEAQHF.

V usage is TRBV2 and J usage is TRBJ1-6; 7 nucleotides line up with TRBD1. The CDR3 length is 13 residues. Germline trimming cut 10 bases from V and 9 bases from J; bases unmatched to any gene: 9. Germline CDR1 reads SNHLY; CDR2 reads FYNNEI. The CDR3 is CATTRDSVSPLHF. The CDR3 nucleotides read TGTGCCACTACCCGGGACAGTGTTTCACCCCTCCACTTT.

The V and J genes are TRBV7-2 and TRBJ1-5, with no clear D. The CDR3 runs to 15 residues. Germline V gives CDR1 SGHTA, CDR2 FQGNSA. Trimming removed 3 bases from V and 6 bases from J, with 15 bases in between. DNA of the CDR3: TGTGCCAGCAGCTTTTCTAGTGTGAGGAGTCAGCCCCAGCATTTT. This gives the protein CASSFSSVRSQPQHF. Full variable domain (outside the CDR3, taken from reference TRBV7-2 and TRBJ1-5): GAGVSQSPSNKVTEKGKDVELRCDPISGHTALYWYRQSLGQGLEFLIYFQGNSAPDKSGLPSDRFSAERTGGSVSTLTIQRTQQEDSAVYLCASSFSSVRSQPQHFGDGTRLSIL.

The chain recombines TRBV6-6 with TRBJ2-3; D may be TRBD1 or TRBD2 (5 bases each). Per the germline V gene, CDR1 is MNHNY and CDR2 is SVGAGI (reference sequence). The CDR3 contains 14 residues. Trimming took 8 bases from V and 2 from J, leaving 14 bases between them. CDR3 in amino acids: CASATGTATDTQYF. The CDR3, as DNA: TGTGCCAGCGCGACCGGGACGGCCACAGATACGCAGTATTTT.

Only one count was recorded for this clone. The CDR3 DNA is TGTGCCAGCAGCTTGGGACCACAGGGGGCTACGCGAAAACTGTTTTTT. Translated: CASSLGPQGATRKLFF. The chain has TRBV5-6 and TRBJ1-4; 9 bases line up with TRBD1. The CDR3 consists of 16 residues. The J segment lost 10 bases and the V segment lost 0 bases, leaving 10 bases of the junction unmatched. Looked up from germline, CDR1 is SGHDT and CDR2 is YYEEEE.

For the CDR3, the DNA is TGCGCCAGCAGCCACCCGGACCTATTAATAAGCGGCTACACCTTC. This gives the protein CASSHPDLLISGYTF. This chain links TRBV4-1 with TRBJ1-2; no reliable D call. Germline lookup yields CDR1 MGHRA and CDR2 YSYEKL. This CDR3 has 15 residues. With 3 bases removed from V and 8 bases from J, the gap between germline ends came to 19 bases.

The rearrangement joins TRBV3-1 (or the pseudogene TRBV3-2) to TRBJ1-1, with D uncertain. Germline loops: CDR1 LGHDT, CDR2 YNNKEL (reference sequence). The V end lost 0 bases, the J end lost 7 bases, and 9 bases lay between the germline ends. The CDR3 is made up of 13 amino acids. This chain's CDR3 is CASSQDRRFEAFF. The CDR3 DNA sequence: TGTGCCAGCAGCCAAGACAGACGGTTTGAAGCTTTCTTT.

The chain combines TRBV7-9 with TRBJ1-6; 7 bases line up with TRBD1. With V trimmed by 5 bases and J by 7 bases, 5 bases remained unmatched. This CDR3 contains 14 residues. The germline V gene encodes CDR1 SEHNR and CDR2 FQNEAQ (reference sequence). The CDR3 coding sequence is TGTGCCAGCAGCCGGGACAGCCAGAATTCACCCCTCCACTTT. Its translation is CASSRDSQNSPLHF.